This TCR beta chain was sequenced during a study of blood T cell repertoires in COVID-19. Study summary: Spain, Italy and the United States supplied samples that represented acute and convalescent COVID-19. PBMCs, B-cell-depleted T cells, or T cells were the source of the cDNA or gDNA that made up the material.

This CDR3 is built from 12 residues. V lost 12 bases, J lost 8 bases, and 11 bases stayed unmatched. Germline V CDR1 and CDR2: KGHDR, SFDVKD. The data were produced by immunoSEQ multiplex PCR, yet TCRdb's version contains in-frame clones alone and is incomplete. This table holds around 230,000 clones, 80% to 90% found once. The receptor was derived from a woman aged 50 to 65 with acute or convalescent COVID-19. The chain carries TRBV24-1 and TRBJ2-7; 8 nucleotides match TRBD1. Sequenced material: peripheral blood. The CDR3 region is CAVETGEAKQYF. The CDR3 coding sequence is TGTGCCGTCGAGACAGGGGAAGCCAAGCAGTACTTC.